This TCR beta chain was observed in a study of blood T cell repertoires in COVID-19 (dated by TCRdb to the early 2020s). About the study as a whole: Samples from collaborators originated in the United States, Italy and Spain and spanned both the acute and convalescent phases of COVID-19. Where HLA class I and class II types were available, the types were taken from metadata supplied by the sample provider, not from assay-based typing. The samples were drawn from the first 160 participants of the ongoing ImmuneRACE study and from more than 1,000 subjects provided by 6 global collaborators. The dataset comprised deeply sampled blood TCRbeta repertoires from subjects exposed to, actively infected with, or recovered from COVID-19. The material from the prospective study consisted of cDNA or gDNA derived from T cells, B-cell-depleted T cells, or PBMCs. The repertoires were released in a freely available public database meant as a resource for research on the immune response to SARS-CoV-2. A de-identified subject ID, COVID-19 status, age in years and sex were almost always included in the sample metadata.

What the research found in general, with its limitations: The amount of clinical and demographic metadata varied by source and participant and was provided uncurated.

TCRbeta CDR3 regions were amplified from genomic DNA using the immunoSEQ Assay, a bias-controlled multiplex PCR. The published analysis was carried out like this. Within the assay, amplification of reference gene primers was used to estimate how many nucleated cells each sample contained. Sequence reads were collapsed and filtered to measure the absolute abundance of every unique TCRbeta CDR3 rearrangement. Productive Simpson clonality was computed per sample as the square root of Simpson's diversity index over productive rearrangements. As stored in TCRdb, this immuneACCESS dataset retains in-frame rearrangements with V and J assigned. A fraction of the clones does not appear; measured against another copy, unresolved V genes explain less than half of the discrepancy, and the remainder lacks a known reason. That table is the source of V, J and clone size, and D and trimming were worked out from the DNA. This sample is represented by 220,000 or so clones; 82% of them were singletons. 3% to 4% of the sample is in the top ten clones.

Participants in the prospective study were aged about 18 to 90 years, lived in 20 to 25 United States geographic areas, and enrolled through a virtual design. To assign participants to cohorts, the prospective study relied on clinical history that participants themselves reported in a screening survey and a study questionnaire. For ImmuneRACE Cohort 3, a participant was defined as recovered based on two consecutive negative NP/OP PCR tests, clearance by a healthcare professional, or resolution of symptoms. In the prospective study, whole blood, serum and a nasopharyngeal or oropharyngeal swab were collected from each participant by mobile phlebotomists. Additional blood draws and questionnaires over an approximately 2-month period could optionally be provided by prospective study participants. Before DNA extraction, prospective study blood samples were shipped either frozen or at room temperature.

Deletion took 3 bases off V and 2 bases off J, with a span of 8 bases between the germline ends. CDR1 and CDR2 are read off the germline V gene as LGHNT and FRNRAP. From the cysteine through the phenylalanine, the CDR3 covers 14 amino acids. Solely the CDR3 DNA is kept, with 42 bases framed from the first base. A word on this clone: What this receptor recognizes is not known. It has no much larger one-base neighbor in the sample; base qualities were not kept.

The chain uses TRBV12-5 and TRBJ1-5; perhaps TRBD1 is the D gene, with 5 bases matching. Material for sequencing was PBMCs or T cells enriched from blood (not recorded which). The sequence derives from a woman in her fifties or sixties who had recovered from COVID-19. The CDR3 reads as follows: CASGLGEGNQPQHF. The DNA reads TGTGCTAGTGGTTTAGGGGAGGGCAATCAGCCCCAGCATTTT.